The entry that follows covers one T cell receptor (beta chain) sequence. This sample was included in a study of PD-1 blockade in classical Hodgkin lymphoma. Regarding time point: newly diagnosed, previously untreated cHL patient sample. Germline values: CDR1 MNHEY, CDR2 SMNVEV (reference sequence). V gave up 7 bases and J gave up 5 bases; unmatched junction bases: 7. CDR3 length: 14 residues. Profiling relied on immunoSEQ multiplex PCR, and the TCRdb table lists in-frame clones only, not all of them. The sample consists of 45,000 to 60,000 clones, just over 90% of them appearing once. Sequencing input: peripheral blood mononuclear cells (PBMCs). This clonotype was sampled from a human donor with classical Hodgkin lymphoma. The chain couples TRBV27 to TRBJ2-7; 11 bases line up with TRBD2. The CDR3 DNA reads TGTGCCAGCACCCTAGCGGGAGGAAGCCACGAGCAGTACTTC. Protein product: CASTLAGGSHEQYF.